The 31 T cell receptor beta chains below were found in one sample sequenced in a study of blood T cell repertoires in COVID-19. Sequencing used immunoSEQ multiplex PCR; TCRdb keeps in-frame clones, though not all of them. Of 150,000 to 200,000 clones in the sample, roughly four fifths were seen once. Sequencing used peripheral blood. These receptors all stem from a woman between 65 and 79 years old with COVID-19, enrolled during active disease.

The chain has TRBV6-5 and TRBJ1-4; D is unresolved. Germline CDR1 MNHEY, CDR2 SVGAGI. V dropped 6 bases and J dropped 6 bases, with 17 bases sitting between them. The CDR3 runs 15 residues. The CDR3 is CASSARAGGDEKLFF. The CDR3, as DNA: TGTGCCAGCAGCGCCCGCGCAGGCGGGGATGAAAAACTGTTTTTT.

The V gene is TRBV2, the J gene TRBJ2-3, with TRBD1 identical over 8 bases. The CDR3 extends over 13 amino acids. Trimming at V came to 8 bases and at J to 2 bases, leaving 3 bases not matched to a gene. Germline-derived CDR1 and CDR2 are SNHLY and FYNNEI. CDR3 nucleotide sequence: TGTGCCAGCCGGACAGGGTACACAGATACGCAGTATTTT. Protein: CASRTGYTDTQYF.

The chain employs TRBV18 and TRBJ1-3; the match to TRBD1 covers 8 bases. V lost 5 bases, J lost 8 bases, and 2 bases stayed unmatched. Germline V gives CDR1 KGHSH, CDR2 LQKENI. CDR3 length: 12 residues. The DNA for the CDR3 is TGTGCCAGCTCAGCAGGGGGCGACACCATATATTTT. Its translation is CASSAGGDTIYF.

The CDR3 region has the DNA TGTGCCAGCAGCTTATTAGGGGCTTCGAACACCGGGGAGCTGTTTTTT. Translated, it gives CASSLLGASNTGELFF. The chain links TRBV11-2 to TRBJ2-2, with TRBD1 as a possible D gene (5 bases). The CDR3 extends over 16 amino acids. Germline CDR1 SGHAT, CDR2 FQNNGV. V lost 2 bases to trimming and J lost 0 bases, with 10 bases between them.

This sequence joins TRBV7-9 and TRBJ2-2, with TRBD2 as a possible D gene (6 bases). The CDR3 has 15 residues. Per germline, CDR1 SEHNR and CDR2 FQNEAQ (reference sequence). V was cut by 0 bases and J by 5 bases, with 10 bases left in between. The CDR3 region is CASSLAAGPTGELFF. The CDR3 nucleotides read TGTGCCAGCAGCTTAGCGGCGGGACCGACCGGGGAGCTGTTTTTT.

This chain connects TRBV6-5 to TRBJ1-4, with D possibly being TRBD1 (6 bases). From germline, CDR1 is MNHEY and CDR2 SVGAGI. V dropped 5 bases and J dropped 5 bases, with 15 bases sitting between them. CDR3 length: 15 residues. In DNA form, the CDR3 reads TGTGCCAGCAGTCGGTTGGACAGCCTCAATGAAAAACTGTTTTTT. Translating gives CASSRLDSLNEKLFF.

The chain combines TRBV24-1 with TRBJ2-1; 9 bases match TRBD2. Looked up from germline, CDR1 is KGHDR and CDR2 is SFDVKD. Trimming took 5 bases from V and 9 from J; bases not matched to a gene: 19. This CDR3 is built from 18 residues. The CDR3 nucleotides read TGTGCCACCAGTGCGAGCGGGAGGAAATCCGGTCACTACGGTGAGCAGTTCTTC. It encodes CATSASGRKSGHYGEQFF.

The V and J genes are TRBV11-3 and TRBJ2-7; 9 bases match TRBD1. From germline, CDR1 is SGHNT and CDR2 YENEEA. J gave up 1 base and V 2 bases, and 3 bases lay outside the gene matches. The CDR3 loop spans 15 amino acids. The CDR3 here is CASSLMGTGSYEQYF. CDR3 sequence (DNA): TGTGCCAGCAGCTTAATGGGGACAGGGTCCTACGAGCAGTACTTC.

This chain uses TRBV5-4 with TRBJ1-1; the match to TRBD1 covers 10 bases. Germline V gene sequence: CDR1 SGHNT, CDR2 YYREEE (reference sequence). The CDR3 totals 15 residues. V gave up 5 bases and J gave up 4 bases; unmatched junction bases: 8. DNA of the CDR3: TGTGCCAGCAGACAAGACAGGGGGCGAGCCACTGAAGCTTTCTTT. Translation gives CASRQDRGRATEAFF.

To note about this clone: Other nucleotide sequences from this sample produce the same CDR3. The genes are TRBV7-2 and TRBJ2-3; D is uncertain. The CDR3 loop spans 13 amino acids. CDR1 is SGHTA, CDR2 FQGNSA, per germline. V was pared by 1 base and J by 5 bases, with 7 bases between. The chain's CDR3 is CASSLGARDTQYF. The CDR3 region has the DNA TGTGCCAGCAGCTTAGGGGCGCGAGATACGCAGTATTTT.

The genes are TRBV4-3 and TRBJ2-7; 7 nucleotides line up with TRBD2. From germline, CDR1 is LGHNA and CDR2 YSLEER. Trimming took 1 base from V and 4 from J; bases not matched to a gene: 7. The CDR3 length is 15 residues. The CDR3 DNA sequence: TGCGCCAGCAGCCAAGGGGTGGGAGGGAGGTACGAGCAGTACTTC. Translated, it gives CASSQGVGGRYEQYF.

There are many counts of this clone. The V and J genes are TRBV15 and TRBJ1-3; TRBD1 agrees at 7 bases. V was clipped by 6 bases and J by 0 bases; unmatched bases: 5. The CDR3 is made up of 15 amino acids. Per germline, CDR1 LNHNV and CDR2 YYDKDF (reference sequence). The CDR3 sequence is CATRDNRGSGNTIYF. The CDR3 DNA reads as TGTGCCACCAGAGACAACAGGGGCTCTGGAAACACCATATATTTT.

The chain combines TRBV27 with TRBJ1-5, with 10 bases that match TRBD1. Germline V gene lookup returns CDR1 MNHEY and CDR2 SMNVEV (reference sequence). V shed 1 base, J shed 4 bases, and the junction held 10 bases outside the gene matches. The CDR3 consists of 18 residues. The CDR3 is CASSLWGTGVSGNQPQHF. The CDR3 bases are TGTGCCAGCAGTTTATGGGGGACAGGGGTCTCTGGAAATCAGCCCCAGCATTTT.

The V gene is TRBV28, the J gene TRBJ2-3; 16 positions agree with TRBD2. CDR1 and CDR2 (germline): MDHEN, SYDVKM. This CDR3 comprises 18 residues. The V gene end was trimmed by 4 bases and the J gene end by 5 bases; junction bases not matched to a gene: 9. CDR3 DNA: TGTGCCAGCAGTTATCACACCGGGACTAGCGGGGGGGGAGATACGCAGTATTTT. It is translated as CASSYHTGTSGGGDTQYF.

The chain joins TRBV5-1 to TRBJ2-2; D possibly corresponds to TRBD2 (6 bases). The CDR3 runs to 16 residues. V lost 8 bases and J 1 base, leaving 18 bases between the germline ends. The germline CDR1 and CDR2 sequences are SGHRS and YFSETQ. The CDR3 reads CASTQLEEGNTGELFF. Here the CDR3 DNA reads TGCGCCAGTACCCAACTAGAGGAGGGGAACACCGGGGAGCTGTTTTTT.

The rearrangement links TRBV10-3 to TRBJ2-7; 9 nucleotides agree with TRBD2. Germline CDR1 is ENHRY and CDR2 is SYGVKD. This CDR3 region has 17 residues. The V segment lost 2 bases and the J segment 5 bases; nucleotides outside the gene matches: 13. The CDR3 DNA is TGTGCCATCAGTGAGAAGGGAGGCGGGAGGGCCGTCAACGAGCAGTACTTC. Translation: CAISEKGGGRAVNEQYF.

The V gene is TRBV6-5, the J gene TRBJ1-4; D gene ambiguous. The length of the CDR3 is 14 residues. The germline V and J ends were trimmed by 4 bases and 6 bases, with 12 bases remaining between them. Germline-derived CDR1 and CDR2 are MNHEY and SVGAGI. This chain's CDR3 is CASSLAPLHEKLFF. CDR3 bases: TGTGCCAGCAGTTTGGCCCCCCTTCATGAAAAACTGTTTTTT.

The rearrangement uses TRBV19 and TRBJ1-5, with 12 bases matching TRBD1. The trim removed 5 bases at V and 4 bases at J, leaving 3 bases unmatched. CDR1 and CDR2 (germline): LNHDA, SQIVND (reference sequence). The CDR3 loop spans 15 amino acids. This CDR3 is CASSGTGGVNQPQHF. The DNA of the CDR3 is TGTGCCAGTAGTGGGACAGGGGGCGTGAATCAGCCCCAGCATTTT.

The chain has TRBV19 and TRBJ2-2; TRBD1 matches at 9 bases. From germline, CDR1 is LNHDA and CDR2 SQIVND (reference sequence). The CDR3 has 16 residues. V shed 4 bases, J shed 5 bases, and the junction held 8 bases outside the gene matches. The CDR3 nucleotides read TGTGCCAGTAGTACTTCAGGACAGGGGCTAACCGGGGAGCTGTTTTTT. Translated, it gives CASSTSGQGLTGELFF. Together with reference TRBV19 and TRBJ2-2, the CDR3 gives the full variable domain: DGGITQSPKYLFRKEGQNVTLSCEQNLNHDAMYWYRQDPGQGLRLIYYSQIVNDFQKGDIAEGYSVSREKKESFPLTVTSAQKNPTAFYLCASSTSGQGLTGELFFGEGSRLTVL.

The chain employs TRBV6-2 or TRBV6-3 and TRBJ2-5; no definite D call. Deletions cut 5 bases from V and 2 bases from J, with 6 bases between. Germline loops: CDR1 MNHEY, CDR2 SVGEGT. The CDR3 length is 12 residues. This CDR3 reads CASSGLQETQYF. The CDR3 DNA reads TGTGCCAGCAGTGGGCTACAAGAGACCCAGTACTTC.

This chain joins TRBV7-7 and TRBJ2-5, with TRBD2 identical over 14 bases. The germline V gene has CDR1 SSHAT and CDR2 FNYEAQ (reference sequence). This CDR3 is built from 18 residues. Trimming took 4 bases from V and 5 from J; bases not matched to a gene: 12. The CDR3 region is CASSSRRGTSGSRETQYF. The CDR3 DNA is TGTGCCAGCAGCTCGCGTAGGGGGACTAGCGGGAGTAGGGAGACCCAGTACTTC. The whole variable domain, remainder taken from reference TRBV7-7 and TRBJ2-5, is GAGVSQSPRYKVTKRGQDVTLRCDPISSHATLYWYQQALGQGPEFLTYFNYEAQPDKSGLPSDRFSAERPEGSISTLTIQRTEQRDSAMYRCASSSRRGTSGSRETQYFGPGTRLLVL.

This clone was observed a single time. The V call is TRBV5-1, the J call TRBJ2-1; TRBD1 might be the D (6 bases). CDR1 and CDR2 (germline): SGHRS, YFSETQ. V dropped 4 bases and J dropped 0 bases, with 14 bases sitting between them. The CDR3 has 16 amino acids. CDR3 sequence: CASSRAQGISYNEQFF. Here the CDR3 DNA reads TGCGCCAGCAGCCGGGCTCAGGGGATCTCCTACAATGAGCAGTTCTTC.

The chain joins TRBV6-2 or TRBV6-3 to TRBJ1-1, with a weak D call TRBD1 (5 bases). Trimming pared 4 bases from V and 7 bases from J, leaving 16 bases between. This CDR3 region has 14 residues. Per the germline V gene, CDR1 is MNHEY and CDR2 is SVGEGT. Written as DNA, the CDR3 is TGTGCCAGCAGTTGGCGCGGGGGATCCGGTGAAGCTTTCTTT. Protein product: CASSWRGGSGEAFF.

This chain joins TRBV5-1 and TRBJ2-5; TRBD2 aligns across 7 bases. CDR1 and CDR2 (germline): SGHRS, YFSETQ. CDR3 length: 13 amino acids. The trim removed 5 bases at V and 2 bases at J, leaving 3 bases unmatched. The CDR3 DNA reads TGCGCCAGCAGTGGGGGGGTGCAAGAGACCCAGTACTTC. This encodes CASSGGVQETQYF.

The DNA of the CDR3 is TGTGCCTGGAGTGTACAGGGGAGCACTGAAGCTTTCTTT. Amino acids: CAWSVQGSTEAFF. The V call is TRBV30, the J call TRBJ1-1; 7 bases fit TRBD1. The CDR3 is 13 amino acids. The V gene's germline CDR1 is GTSNPN and CDR2 SVGIG (reference sequence). After removal of 0 bases from V and 4 bases from J, the junction contained 2 bases not matched to a gene.

This clone was recorded once. The V gene is TRBV6-5, the J gene TRBJ2-4; 8 nucleotides align to TRBD2. The junction had 6 bases not matched to a gene; V was cut back by 2 bases and J by 6 bases. This CDR3 is built from 15 residues. Germline V gene data show CDR1 as MNHEY and CDR2 as SVGAGI. The CDR3 sequence: CASSYGSGSGNIQYF. The CDR3 bases are TGTGCCAGCAGTTACGGCAGCGGGAGTGGAAACATTCAGTACTTC.

This CDR3 reads CASSLGQNTGELFF. The CDR3 bases are TGTGCCAGCAGCTTAGGACAGAACACCGGGGAGCTGTTTTTT. J is TRBJ2-2 and V is TRBV7-9; D gene ambiguous. V lost 1 base and J 1 base, leaving 4 bases between the germline ends. The length of the CDR3 is 14 residues. Germline values: CDR1 SEHNR, CDR2 FQNEAQ (reference sequence).

This sequence joins TRBV6-5 and TRBJ2-5; unclear D gene. Trimming stripped 0 bases from V and 2 bases from J, with 7 bases between. CDR3 length equals 14 residues. Germline CDR1 MNHEY, CDR2 SVGAGI. The CDR3: CASSYSEFQETQYF. For the CDR3, the DNA is TGTGCCAGCAGTTACTCGGAGTTTCAAGAGACCCAGTACTTC.

This sequence joins TRBV4-1 and TRBJ1-1, with 7 bases lining up with TRBD1. CDR1 and CDR2 (germline): MGHRA, YSYEKL. Trimming at V came to 0 bases and at J to 1 base, leaving 17 bases not matched to a gene. The CDR3 spans 20 residues. CDR3 sequence: CASSQDLRDRAFRSNTEAFF. CDR3 DNA: TGCGCCAGCAGCCAAGATCTACGAGACAGGGCCTTCCGATCGAACACTGAAGCTTTCTTT.

CDR3 DNA: TGTGCCAGCAGTGAGAATTTTGCGGGAGGGGCAGATACGCAGTATTTT. Protein sequence: CASSENFAGGADTQYF. The chain joins TRBV25-1 to TRBJ2-3; 9 bases fit TRBD2. V trimming: 3 bases; J trimming: 4 bases; junction bases outside the gene matches: 8. Germline V gene lookup returns CDR1 MGHDK and CDR2 SYGVNS. CDR3 length equals 16 residues.

This clone was detected only once. This chain uses TRBV10-3 with TRBJ2-7, with D tentatively TRBD2 (6 bases). The CDR3 contains 14 residues. CDR1 ENHRY and CDR2 SYGVKD come from the germline V gene. Trimming removed 1 base at V and 7 bases at J, with 14 bases between. CDR3 DNA: TGTGCCATCAGTGAGTGGACCGGGAGCAAGGAGCAGTACTTC. Translated: CAISEWTGSKEQYF.